The following is a T cell receptor beta chain sequence with its context. The assay was immunoSEQ multiplex PCR, and TCRdb's table has in-frame clones only and misses some. The sample shows 260,000 or so clones, about four fifths of them seen only once. The data were obtained in a study of blood T cell repertoires in COVID-19. Study-wide background: T cells, B-cell-depleted T cells, or PBMCs supplied cDNA or gDNA.

CDR3 length: 13 residues. CDR1 is SEHNR, CDR2 FQNEAQ, per germline (reference sequence). V lost 2 bases, J lost 0 bases, and 5 bases lay in between. Sequencing used peripheral blood. The chain links TRBV7-9 to TRBJ2-7; D is undetermined. The receptor comes from an elderly woman with COVID-19, enrolled during active disease. CDR3 coding DNA: TGTGCCAGCAGCTTACTTCTCTCCTACGAGCAGTACTTC. Its protein product is CASSLLLSYEQYF.